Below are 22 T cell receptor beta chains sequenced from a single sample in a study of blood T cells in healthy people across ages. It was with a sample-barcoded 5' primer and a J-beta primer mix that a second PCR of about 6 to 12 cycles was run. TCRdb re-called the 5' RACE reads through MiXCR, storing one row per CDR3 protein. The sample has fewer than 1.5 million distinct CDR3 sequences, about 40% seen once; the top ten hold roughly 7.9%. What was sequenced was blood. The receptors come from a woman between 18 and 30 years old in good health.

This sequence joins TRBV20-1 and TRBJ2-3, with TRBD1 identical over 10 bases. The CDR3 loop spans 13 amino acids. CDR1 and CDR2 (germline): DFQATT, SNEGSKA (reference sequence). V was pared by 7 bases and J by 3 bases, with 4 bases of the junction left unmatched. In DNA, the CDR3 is TGCAGTGGGGGGGACAGGGGAACAGATACGCAGTATTTT. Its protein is CSGGDRGTDTQYF.

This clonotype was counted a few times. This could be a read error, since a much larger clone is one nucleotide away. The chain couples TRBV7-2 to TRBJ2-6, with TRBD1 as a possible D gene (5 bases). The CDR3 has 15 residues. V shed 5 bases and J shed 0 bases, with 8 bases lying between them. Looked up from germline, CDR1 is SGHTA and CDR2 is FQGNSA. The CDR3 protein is CASSLQDSGANVLTF. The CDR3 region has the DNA TGTGCCAGCAGCCTACAGGACTCTGGGGCCAACGTCCTGACTTTC.

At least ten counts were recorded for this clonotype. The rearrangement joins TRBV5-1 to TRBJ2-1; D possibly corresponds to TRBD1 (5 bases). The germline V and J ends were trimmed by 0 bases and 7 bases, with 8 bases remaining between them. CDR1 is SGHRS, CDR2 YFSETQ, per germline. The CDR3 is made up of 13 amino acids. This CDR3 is CASSLGRENEQFF. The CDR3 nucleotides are TGCGCCAGCAGCTTGGGCAGGGAAAATGAGCAGTTCTTC.

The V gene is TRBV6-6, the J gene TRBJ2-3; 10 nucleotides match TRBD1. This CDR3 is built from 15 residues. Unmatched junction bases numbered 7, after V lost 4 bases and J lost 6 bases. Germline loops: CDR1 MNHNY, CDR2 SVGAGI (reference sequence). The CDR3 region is CASSLRGTGADTQYF. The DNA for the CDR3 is TGTGCCAGCAGTTTGCGGGGGACAGGGGCGGATACGCAGTATTTT.

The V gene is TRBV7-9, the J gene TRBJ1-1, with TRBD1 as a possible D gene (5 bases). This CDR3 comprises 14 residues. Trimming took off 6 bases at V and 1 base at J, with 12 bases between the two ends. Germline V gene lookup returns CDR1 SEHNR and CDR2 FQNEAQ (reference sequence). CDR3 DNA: TGTGCCAGCAGGTGGTTGGGGGGGAACACTGAAGCTTTCTTT. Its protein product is CASRWLGGNTEAFF.

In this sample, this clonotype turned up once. The CDR3 spells CSATWGTGLYQPQHF. The CDR3 nucleotides are TGCAGTGCTACCTGGGGGACAGGGCTTTATCAGCCCCAGCATTTT. The chain couples TRBV20-1 to TRBJ1-5; 9 bases agree with TRBD1. The V gene's germline CDR1 is DFQATT and CDR2 SNEGSKA (reference sequence). The CDR3 length is 15 residues. Trimming cost V 4 bases and J 5 bases; bases outside gene matches: 9.

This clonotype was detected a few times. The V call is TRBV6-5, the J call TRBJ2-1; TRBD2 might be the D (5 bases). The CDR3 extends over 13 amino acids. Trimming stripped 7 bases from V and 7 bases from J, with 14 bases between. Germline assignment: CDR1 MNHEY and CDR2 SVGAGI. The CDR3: CASTSGSGNEQFF. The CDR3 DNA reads TGTGCCAGCACATCGGGGTCGGGGAATGAGCAGTTCTTC.

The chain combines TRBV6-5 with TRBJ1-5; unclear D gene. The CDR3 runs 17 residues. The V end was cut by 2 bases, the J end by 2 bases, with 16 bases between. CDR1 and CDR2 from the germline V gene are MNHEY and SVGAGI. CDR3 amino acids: CASSYGWTKRGNQPQHF. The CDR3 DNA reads TGTGCCAGCAGTTACGGCTGGACCAAGCGAGGCAATCAGCCCCAGCATTTT.

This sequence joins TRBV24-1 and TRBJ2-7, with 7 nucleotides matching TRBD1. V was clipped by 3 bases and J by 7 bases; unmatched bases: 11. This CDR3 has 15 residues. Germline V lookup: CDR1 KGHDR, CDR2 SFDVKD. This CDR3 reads CATSDQTGSYNEQYF. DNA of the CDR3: TGTGCCACCAGTGATCAGACAGGGTCCTACAATGAGCAGTACTTC.

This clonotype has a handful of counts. CDR3 sequence (DNA): TGTGCCAGCAGCCCCTTGGGACTGGACGCCTACGAGCAGTACTTC. This sequence encodes CASSPLGLDAYEQYF. This chain links TRBV7-9 with TRBJ2-7; TRBD2 might be the D (6 bases). V lost 5 bases and J 2 bases, leaving 16 bases between the germline ends. There are 15 residues in the CDR3. Germline loops: CDR1 SEHNR, CDR2 FQNEAQ (reference sequence). Full variable domain (remainder filled in from reference TRBV7-9 and TRBJ2-7): DTGVSQNPRHKITKRGQNVTFRCDPISEHNRLYWYRQTLGQGPEFLTYFQNEAQLEKSRLLSDRFSAERPKGSFSTLEIQRTEQGDSAMYLCASSPLGLDAYEQYFGPGTRLTVT.

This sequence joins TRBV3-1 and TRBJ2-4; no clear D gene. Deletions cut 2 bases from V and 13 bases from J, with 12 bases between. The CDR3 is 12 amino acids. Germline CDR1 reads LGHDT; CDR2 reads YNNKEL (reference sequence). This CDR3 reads CASSQSPTEQYF. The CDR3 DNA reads TGTGCCAGCAGCCAAAGCCCGACGGAGCAGTACTTC. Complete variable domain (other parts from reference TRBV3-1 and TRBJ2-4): DTAVSQTPKYLVTQMGNDKSIKCEQNLGHDTMYWYKQDSKKFLKIMFSYNNKELIINETVPNRFSPKSPDKAHLNLHINSLELGDSAVYFCASSQSPTEQYFGAGTRLSVL.

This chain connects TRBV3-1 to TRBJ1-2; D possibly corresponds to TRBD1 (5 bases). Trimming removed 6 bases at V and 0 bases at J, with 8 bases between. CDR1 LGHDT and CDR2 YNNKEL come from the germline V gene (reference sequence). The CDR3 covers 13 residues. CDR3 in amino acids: CASRPTANYGYTF. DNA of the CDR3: TGTGCCAGCAGACCGACAGCTAACTATGGCTACACCTTC.

CDR3 in amino acids: CASSLHTGYSNQPQHF. DNA of the CDR3: TGTGCCAGCAGCTTACATACAGGGTATAGCAATCAGCCCCAGCATTTT. The chain carries TRBV7-2 and TRBJ1-5; perhaps TRBD1 as D (6 bases). The germline V gene encodes CDR1 SGHTA and CDR2 FQGNSA. The CDR3 is made up of 16 amino acids. Between the trimmed V and J ends, which lost 2 bases and 0 bases, there was a span of 11 bases.

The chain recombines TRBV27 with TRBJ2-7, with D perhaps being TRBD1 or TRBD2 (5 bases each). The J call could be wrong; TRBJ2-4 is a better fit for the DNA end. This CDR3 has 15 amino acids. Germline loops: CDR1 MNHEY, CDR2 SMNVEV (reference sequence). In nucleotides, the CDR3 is TGTGCCAGCAGTCCGGGGACCCTCACGGTCGGCATTCAGTACTTC. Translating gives CASSPGTLTVGIQYF.

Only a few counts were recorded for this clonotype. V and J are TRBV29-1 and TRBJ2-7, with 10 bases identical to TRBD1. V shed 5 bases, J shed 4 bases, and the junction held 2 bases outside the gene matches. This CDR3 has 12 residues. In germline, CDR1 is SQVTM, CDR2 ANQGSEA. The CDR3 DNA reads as TGCAGCGTTAGGGGACAGGGGTACGAGCAGTACTTC. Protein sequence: CSVRGQGYEQYF.

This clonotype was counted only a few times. The CDR3 sequence: CASSLQSGGYGYTF. In nucleotides, the CDR3 is TGTGCCAGCAGTTTACAGAGCGGGGGCTATGGCTACACCTTC. The genes are TRBV28 and TRBJ1-2, with a possible D match to TRBD1 (5 bases). The germline gives CDR1 MDHEN, CDR2 SYDVKM. The length of the CDR3 is 14 residues. Trimming left V 2 bases short and J 4 bases short, with 11 bases between.

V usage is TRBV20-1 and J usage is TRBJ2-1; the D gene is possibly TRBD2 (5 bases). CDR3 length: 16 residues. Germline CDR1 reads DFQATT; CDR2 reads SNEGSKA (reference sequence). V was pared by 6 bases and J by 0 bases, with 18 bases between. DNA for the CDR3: TGCAGTGCCCTTGGCCCGGGGATAAGCTCCTACAATGAGCAGTTCTTC. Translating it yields CSALGPGISSYNEQFF.

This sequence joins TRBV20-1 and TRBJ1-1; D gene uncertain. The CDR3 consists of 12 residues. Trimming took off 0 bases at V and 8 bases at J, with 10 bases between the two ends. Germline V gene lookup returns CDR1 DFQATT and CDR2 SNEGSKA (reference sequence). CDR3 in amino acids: CSARDIPGEAFF. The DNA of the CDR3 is TGCAGTGCTAGAGATATCCCGGGGGAAGCTTTCTTT.

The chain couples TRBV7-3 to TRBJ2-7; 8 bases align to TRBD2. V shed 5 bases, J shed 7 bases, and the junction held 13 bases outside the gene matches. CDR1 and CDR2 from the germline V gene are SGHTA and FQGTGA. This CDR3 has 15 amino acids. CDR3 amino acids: CASSRGLGARGEQYF. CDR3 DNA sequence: TGTGCCAGCAGCCGGGGACTAGGAGCTAGGGGTGAGCAGTACTTC.

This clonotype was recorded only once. For the CDR3, the DNA is TGTGCCAGCAGCAGCTTCCCGGTCTGTGGCTACACCTTC. Translated, it gives CASSSFPVCGYTF. V usage is TRBV6-5 and J usage is TRBJ1-2, with no clear D. Trimming pared 6 bases from V and 7 bases from J, leaving 15 bases between. The CDR3 runs 13 residues. Germline V CDR1 and CDR2: MNHEY, SVGAGI.

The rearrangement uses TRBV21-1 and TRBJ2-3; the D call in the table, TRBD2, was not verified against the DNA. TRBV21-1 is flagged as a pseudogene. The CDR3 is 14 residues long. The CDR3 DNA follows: TGTGCCAGCAGCACAACTAGCGCCACAGATACGCGGTATTTT. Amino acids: CASSTTSATDTRYF.

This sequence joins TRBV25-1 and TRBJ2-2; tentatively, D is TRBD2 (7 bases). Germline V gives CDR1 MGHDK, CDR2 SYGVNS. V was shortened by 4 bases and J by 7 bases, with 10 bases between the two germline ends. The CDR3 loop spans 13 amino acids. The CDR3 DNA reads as TGTGCCAGCAGTGGGGGGGGCATCGGGGAGCTGTTTTTT. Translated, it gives CASSGGGIGELFF.